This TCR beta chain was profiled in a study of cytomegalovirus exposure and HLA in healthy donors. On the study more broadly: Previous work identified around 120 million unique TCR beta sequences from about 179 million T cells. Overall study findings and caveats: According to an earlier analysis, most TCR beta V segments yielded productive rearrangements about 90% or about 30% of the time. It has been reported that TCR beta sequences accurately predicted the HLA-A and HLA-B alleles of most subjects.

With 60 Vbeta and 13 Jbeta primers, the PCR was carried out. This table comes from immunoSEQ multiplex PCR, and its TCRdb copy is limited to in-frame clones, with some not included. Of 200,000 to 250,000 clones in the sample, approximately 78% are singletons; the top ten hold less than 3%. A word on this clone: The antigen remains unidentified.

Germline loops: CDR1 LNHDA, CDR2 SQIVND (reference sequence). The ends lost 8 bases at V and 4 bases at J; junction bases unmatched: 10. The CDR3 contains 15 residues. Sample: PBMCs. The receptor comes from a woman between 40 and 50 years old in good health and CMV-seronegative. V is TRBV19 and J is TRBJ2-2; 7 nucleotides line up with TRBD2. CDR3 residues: CASGKGLAVTGELFF. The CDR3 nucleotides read TGTGCCAGTGGGAAGGGTCTAGCGGTCACCGGGGAGCTGTTTTTT.